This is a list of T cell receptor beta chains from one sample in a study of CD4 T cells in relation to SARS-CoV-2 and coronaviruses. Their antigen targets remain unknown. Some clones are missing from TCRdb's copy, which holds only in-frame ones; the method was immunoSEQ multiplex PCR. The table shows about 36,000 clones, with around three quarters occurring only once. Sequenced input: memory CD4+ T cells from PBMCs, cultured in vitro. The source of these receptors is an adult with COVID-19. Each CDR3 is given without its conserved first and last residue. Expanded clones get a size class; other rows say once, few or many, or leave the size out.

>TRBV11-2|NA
ASSLDGVGAF
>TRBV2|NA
ASTQWYEQY
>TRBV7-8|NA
ASSYGTSGPSSYNEQF
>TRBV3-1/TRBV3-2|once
ASSQLPVSYNEQF
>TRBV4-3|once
ASSQGARGLEGGVTDTQY
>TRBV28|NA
ASSLGLTSGGTDTQY
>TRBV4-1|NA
ASSQVTAKSSYNEQF
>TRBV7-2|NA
ASSWTSGRAYEQF
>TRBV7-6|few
ASSLAHRRGEQF
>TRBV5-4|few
ASSSGTSGHNEQF
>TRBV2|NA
ASSPDNTEAF
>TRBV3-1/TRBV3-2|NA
ASSQGPVISVRETQY
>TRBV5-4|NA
ASSSDYGGTGELF
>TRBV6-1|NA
ASSEGFRAGVSTDTQY
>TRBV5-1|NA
ASSPGQGRETQY
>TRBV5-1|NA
ASSVGGPEYEQY
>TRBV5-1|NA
ASSPGESGAVSQF
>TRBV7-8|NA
ASSLRAPGQY
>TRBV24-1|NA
ATSDFSGFEQF
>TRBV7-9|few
ASSFAGTRYEQY
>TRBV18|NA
ASSPSTSDGTGELF
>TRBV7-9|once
ASSAGLAGQETQY
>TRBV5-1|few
ASSLVADPYNEQF
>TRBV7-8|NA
ASSWDPGNSDTQY
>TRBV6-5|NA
ASSEAGWLYEQY
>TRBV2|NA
ASREGREKLF
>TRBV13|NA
ASSAGLAGGNEQY
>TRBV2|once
ASGNRADEKLF
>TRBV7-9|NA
ASSLFGQSSYNEQF
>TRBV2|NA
ASSRGTGNLGYT
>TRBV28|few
ASTLSQGYRNQPQH
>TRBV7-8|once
ASSWELSGNTIY
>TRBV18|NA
ASSPRTPLTGELF
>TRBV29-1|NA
SVEKGQTNYGYT
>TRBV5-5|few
ASSWGLGAEAF
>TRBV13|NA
ASSFLTYEQY
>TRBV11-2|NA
ASSLDRGNTIY
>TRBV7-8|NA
ASSYGLAGTQDTQY